This T cell receptor beta chain stems from a study of cytomegalovirus exposure and HLA in healthy donors. Trimming took 3 bases from V and 7 from J; bases not matched to a gene: 16. The CDR3 sequence is 18 residues long. Germline CDR1 and CDR2: WNHNN and SYGVQD (reference sequence). PCR primers comprised 60 Vbeta and 13 Jbeta primers. Profiling relied on immunoSEQ multiplex PCR, and the TCRdb table lists in-frame clones only, not all of them. The repertoire holds some 200,000 clones, with 70% to 80% as singletons. This receptor was identified in a man aged 40-55 years in good health and CMV-seronegative. V usage is TRBV10-1 and J usage is TRBJ2-1, with 9 bases that match TRBD2. The sequenced sample consisted of PBMCs. This CDR3 reads CASSDQPFSGSWGNEQFF. The CDR3 DNA reads as TGCGCCAGCAGTGACCAACCCTTTAGCGGGAGTTGGGGTAATGAGCAGTTCTTC.